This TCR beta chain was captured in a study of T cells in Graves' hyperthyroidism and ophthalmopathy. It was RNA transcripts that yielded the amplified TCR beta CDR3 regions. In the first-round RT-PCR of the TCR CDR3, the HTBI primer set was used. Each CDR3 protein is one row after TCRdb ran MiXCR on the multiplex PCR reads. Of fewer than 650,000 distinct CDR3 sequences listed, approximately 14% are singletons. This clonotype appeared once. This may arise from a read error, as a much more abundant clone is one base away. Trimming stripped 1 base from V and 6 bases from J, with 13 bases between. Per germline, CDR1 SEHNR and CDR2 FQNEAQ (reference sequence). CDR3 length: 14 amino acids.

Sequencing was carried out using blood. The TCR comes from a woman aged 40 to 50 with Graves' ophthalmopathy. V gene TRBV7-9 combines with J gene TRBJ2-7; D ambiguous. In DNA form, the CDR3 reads TGTGCCAGCAGCTTAGTGGGATATAAGAGCGAGCAGTACTTC. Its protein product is CASSLVGYKSEQYF.